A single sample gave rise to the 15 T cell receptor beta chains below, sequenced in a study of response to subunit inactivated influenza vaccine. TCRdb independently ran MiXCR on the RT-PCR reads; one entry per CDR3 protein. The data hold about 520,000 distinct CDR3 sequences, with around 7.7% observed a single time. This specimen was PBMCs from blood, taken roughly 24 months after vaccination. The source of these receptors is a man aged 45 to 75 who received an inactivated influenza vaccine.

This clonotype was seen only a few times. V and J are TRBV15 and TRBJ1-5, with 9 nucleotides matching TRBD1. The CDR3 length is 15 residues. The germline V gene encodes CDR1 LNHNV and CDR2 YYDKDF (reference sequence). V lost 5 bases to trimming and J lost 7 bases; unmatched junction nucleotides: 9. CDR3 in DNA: TGTGCCACCAGCGTCGAAGGACAGGGGTGGCAGCCCCAGCATTTT. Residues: CATSVEGQGWQPQHF. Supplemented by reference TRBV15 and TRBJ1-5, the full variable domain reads DAMVIQNPRYQVTQFGKPVTLSCSQTLNHNVMYWYQQKSSQAPKLLFHYYDKDFNNEADTPDNFQSRRPNTSFCFLDIRSPGLGDTAMYLCATSVEGQGWQPQHFGDGTRLSIL.

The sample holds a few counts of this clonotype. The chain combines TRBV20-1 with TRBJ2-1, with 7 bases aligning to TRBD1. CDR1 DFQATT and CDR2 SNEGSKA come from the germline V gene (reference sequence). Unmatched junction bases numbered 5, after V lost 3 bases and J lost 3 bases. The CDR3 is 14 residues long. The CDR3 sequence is CSASRGPIYNEQFF. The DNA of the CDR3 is TGCAGTGCTAGTAGGGGGCCAATCTACAATGAGCAGTTCTTC.

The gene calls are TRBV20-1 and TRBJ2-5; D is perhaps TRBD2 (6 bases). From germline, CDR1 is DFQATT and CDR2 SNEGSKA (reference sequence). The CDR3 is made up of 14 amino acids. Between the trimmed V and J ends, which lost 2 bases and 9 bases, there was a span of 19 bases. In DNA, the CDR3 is TGCAGTGCTAGATTGGTTGACGGGGGTTCGTCCCAGTACTTC. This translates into CSARLVDGGSSQYF.

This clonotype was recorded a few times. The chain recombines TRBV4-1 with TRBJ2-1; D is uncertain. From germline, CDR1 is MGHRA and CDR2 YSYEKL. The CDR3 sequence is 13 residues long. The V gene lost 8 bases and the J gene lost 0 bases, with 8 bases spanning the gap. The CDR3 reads CASGTISYNEQFF. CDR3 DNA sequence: TGCGCCAGCGGCACAATCTCCTACAATGAGCAGTTCTTC.

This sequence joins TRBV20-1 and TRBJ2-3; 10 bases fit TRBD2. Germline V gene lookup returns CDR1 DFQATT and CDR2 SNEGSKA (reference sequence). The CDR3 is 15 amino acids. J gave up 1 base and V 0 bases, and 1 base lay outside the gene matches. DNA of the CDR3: TGCAGTGCTAGAGACCTAGCGGGGGGCACAGATACGCAGTATTTT. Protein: CSARDLAGGTDTQYF.

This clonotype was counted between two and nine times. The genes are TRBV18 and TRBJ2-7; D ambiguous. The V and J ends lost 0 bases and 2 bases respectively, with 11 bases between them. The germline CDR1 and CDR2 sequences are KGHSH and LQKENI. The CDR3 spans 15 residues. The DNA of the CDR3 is TGTGCCAGCTCACCACCGCTTGCGGTCCCCTACGAGCAGTACTTC. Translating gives CASSPPLAVPYEQYF.

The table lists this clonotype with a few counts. The CDR3 DNA reads as TGTGCCAGCAGATCACAGGGGGCCGGGGAGCTGTTTTTT. It is translated as CASRSQGAGELFF. The chain couples TRBV6-1 to TRBJ2-2; 8 bases are a match to TRBD1. This CDR3 is built from 13 residues. Per germline, CDR1 MNHNS and CDR2 SASEGT. The V and J ends lost 6 bases and 6 bases, in that order; junction bases with no gene match: 3.

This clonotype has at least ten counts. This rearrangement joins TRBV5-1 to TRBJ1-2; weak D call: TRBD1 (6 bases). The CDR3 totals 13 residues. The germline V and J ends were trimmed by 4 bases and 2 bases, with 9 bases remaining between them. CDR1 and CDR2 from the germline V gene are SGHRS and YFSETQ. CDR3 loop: CASSLGQNYGYTF. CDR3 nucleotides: TGCGCCAGCAGCCTAGGACAGAACTATGGCTACACCTTC.

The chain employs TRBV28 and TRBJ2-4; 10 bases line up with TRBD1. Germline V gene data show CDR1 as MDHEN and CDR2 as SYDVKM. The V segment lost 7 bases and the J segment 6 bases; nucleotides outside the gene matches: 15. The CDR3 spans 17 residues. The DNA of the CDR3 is TGTGCCAGCACCCCTCCCCCGGGACAGGGGATTGGAAACATTCAGTACTTC. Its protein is CASTPPPGQGIGNIQYF.

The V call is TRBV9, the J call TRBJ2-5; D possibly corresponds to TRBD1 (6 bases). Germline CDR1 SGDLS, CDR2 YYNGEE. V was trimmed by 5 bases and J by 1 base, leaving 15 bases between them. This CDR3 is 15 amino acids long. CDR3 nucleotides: TGTGCCAGCAGTCTACACAGGGAACCCCAAGAGACCCAGTACTTC. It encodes CASSLHREPQETQYF.

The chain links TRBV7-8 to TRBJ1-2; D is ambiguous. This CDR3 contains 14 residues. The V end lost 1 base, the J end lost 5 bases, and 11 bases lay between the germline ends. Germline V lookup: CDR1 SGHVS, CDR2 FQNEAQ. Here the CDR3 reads CASSLGRFEYGYTF. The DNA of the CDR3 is TGTGCCAGCAGCTTAGGCAGGTTTGAATATGGCTACACCTTC.

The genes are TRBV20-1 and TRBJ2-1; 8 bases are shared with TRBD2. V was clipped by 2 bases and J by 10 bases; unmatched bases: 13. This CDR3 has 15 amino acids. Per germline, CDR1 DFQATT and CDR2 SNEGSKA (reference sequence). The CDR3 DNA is TGCAGTGCTAGACGGGGGGTAGCGGGACTACAGGAGCAGTTCTTC. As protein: CSARRGVAGLQEQFF.

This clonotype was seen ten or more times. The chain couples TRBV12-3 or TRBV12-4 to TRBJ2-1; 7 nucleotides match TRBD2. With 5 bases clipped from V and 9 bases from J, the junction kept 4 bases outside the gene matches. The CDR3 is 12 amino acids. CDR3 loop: CASSLTSSEQFF. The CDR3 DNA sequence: TGTGCCAGCAGTCTGACTAGCAGTGAGCAGTTCTTC.

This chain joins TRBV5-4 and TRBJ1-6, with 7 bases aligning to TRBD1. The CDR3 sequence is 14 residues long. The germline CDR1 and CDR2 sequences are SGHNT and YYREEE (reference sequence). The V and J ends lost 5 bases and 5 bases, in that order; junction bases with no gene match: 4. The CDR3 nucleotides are TGTGCCAGCAGGCTGACAGGGCATAATTCACCCCTCCACTTT. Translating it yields CASRLTGHNSPLHF.

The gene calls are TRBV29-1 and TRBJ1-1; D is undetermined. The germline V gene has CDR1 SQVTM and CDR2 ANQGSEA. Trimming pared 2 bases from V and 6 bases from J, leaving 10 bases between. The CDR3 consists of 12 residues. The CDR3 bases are TGCAGCGTTGAATGGGGTACCGCTGAAGCTTTCTTT. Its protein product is CSVEWGTAEAFF.